The clone carrying this T cell receptor beta chain has at least ten counts. Its antigen is currently unknown. The data originate from a study of spatial heterogeneity in lung cancer. Findings and limits, study-wide: Counts of expanded alpha and beta TCRs within tumors tracked the tumor nonsynonymous mutation count.

The time point: sample taken at primary tumor resection. Samples were obtained from approximately 76 donors, all untreated early-stage non-small cell lung cancer patients. No cell sorting; template was whole RNA from tumor, lung tissue or PBMC. Every molecule of TCR cDNA had its own unique molecular identifier. TCRdb re-analysed the 5' RACE reads in MiXCR, keeping a single row per CDR3 protein. The table records about 7,000 distinct CDR3 sequences, about 3.3% of them present only once. Trimming removed 2 bases from V and 0 bases from J, with 13 bases in between. Germline V gene lookup returns CDR1 GTSNPN and CDR2 SVGIG (reference sequence). The CDR3 totals 15 residues.

Sample: lung tumor tissue, taken at surgery. The TCR comes from a male donor with early-stage non-small cell lung cancer. The rearrangement joins TRBV30 to TRBJ1-2, with D perhaps matching TRBD1 (6 bases). The CDR3 DNA reads TGTGCCTGGAGTCGACAGGATCCCGCTAACTATGGCTACACCTTC. Protein sequence: CAWSRQDPANYGYTF.